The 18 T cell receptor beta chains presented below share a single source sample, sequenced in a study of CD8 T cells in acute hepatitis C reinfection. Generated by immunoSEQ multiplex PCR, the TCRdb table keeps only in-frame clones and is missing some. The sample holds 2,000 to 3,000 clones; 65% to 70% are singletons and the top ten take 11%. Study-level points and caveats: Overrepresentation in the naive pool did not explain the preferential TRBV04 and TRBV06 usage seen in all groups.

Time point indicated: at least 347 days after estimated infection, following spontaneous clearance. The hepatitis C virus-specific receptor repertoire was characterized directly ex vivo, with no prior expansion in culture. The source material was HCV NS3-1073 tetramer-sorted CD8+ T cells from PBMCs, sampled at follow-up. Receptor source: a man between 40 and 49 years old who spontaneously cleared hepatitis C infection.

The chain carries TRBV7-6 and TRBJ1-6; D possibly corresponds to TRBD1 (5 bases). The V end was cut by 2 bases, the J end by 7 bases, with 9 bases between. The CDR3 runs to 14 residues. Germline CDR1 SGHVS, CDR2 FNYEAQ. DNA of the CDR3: TGTGCCAGCAGCTTAACGGGGCAGAATTCACCCCTCCACTTT. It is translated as CASSLTGQNSPLHF.

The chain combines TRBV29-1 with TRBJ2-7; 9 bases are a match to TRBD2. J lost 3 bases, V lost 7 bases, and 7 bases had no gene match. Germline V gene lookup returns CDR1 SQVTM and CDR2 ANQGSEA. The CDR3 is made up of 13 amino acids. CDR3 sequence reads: CSASSGAHYEQYF. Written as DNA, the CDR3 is TGCAGCGCATCTAGCGGGGCGCACTACGAGCAGTACTTC.

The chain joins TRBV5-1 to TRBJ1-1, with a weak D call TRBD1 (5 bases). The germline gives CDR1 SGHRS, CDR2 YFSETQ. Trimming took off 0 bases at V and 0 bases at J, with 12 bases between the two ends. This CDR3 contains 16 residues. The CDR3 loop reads CASSLAVGRVNTEAFF. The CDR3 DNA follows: TGCGCCAGCAGCTTGGCCGTAGGCAGGGTGAACACTGAAGCTTTCTTT.

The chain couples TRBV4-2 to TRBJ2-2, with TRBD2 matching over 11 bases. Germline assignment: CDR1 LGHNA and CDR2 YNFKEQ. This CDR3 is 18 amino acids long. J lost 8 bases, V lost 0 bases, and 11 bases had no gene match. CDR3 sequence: CASSQEMASGGLWGELFF. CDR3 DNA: TGTGCCAGCAGCCAAGAAATGGCTAGCGGGGGGCTATGGGGGGAGCTGTTTTTT.

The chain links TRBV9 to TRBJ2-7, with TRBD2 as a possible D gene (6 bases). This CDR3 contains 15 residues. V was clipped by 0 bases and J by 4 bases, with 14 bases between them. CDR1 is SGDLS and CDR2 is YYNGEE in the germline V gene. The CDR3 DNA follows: TGTGCCAGCAGCGTAGCCTGGGGCGGGAATTACGAGCAGTACTTC. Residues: CASSVAWGGNYEQYF. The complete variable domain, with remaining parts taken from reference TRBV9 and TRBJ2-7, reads DSGVTQTPKHLITATGQRVTLRCSPRSGDLSVYWYQQSLDQGLQFLIQYYNGEERAKGNILERFSAQQFPDLHSELNLSSLELGDSALYFCASSVAWGGNYEQYFGPGTRLTVT.

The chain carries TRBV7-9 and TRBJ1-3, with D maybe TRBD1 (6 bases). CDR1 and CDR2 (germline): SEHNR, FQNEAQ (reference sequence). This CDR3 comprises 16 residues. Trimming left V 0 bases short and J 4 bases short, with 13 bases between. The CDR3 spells CASSLAAGVEGNTIYF. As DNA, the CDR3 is TGTGCCAGCAGCTTAGCGGCAGGGGTGGAAGGAAACACCATATATTTT.

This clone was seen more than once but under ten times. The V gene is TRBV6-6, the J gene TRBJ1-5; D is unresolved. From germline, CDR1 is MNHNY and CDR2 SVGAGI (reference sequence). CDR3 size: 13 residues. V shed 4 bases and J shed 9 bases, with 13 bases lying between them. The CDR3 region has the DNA TGTGCCAGCAGTTCCCTAGTCTCGTGGCCCCAGCATTTT. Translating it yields CASSSLVSWPQHF.

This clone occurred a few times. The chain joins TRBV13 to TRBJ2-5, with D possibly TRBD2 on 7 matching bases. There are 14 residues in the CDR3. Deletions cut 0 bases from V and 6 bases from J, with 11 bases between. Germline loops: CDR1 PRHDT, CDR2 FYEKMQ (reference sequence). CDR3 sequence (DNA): TGTGCCAGCAGCTTAGGAGGGGGACTACAGACCCAGTACTTC. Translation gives CASSLGGGLQTQYF.

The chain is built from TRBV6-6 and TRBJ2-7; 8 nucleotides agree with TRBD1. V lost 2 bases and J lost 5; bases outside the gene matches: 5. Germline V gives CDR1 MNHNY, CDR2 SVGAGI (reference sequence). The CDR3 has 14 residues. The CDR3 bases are TGTGCCAGCAGTTACGGGCAGGGGGCTGACGAGCAGTACGTC. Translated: CASSYGQGADEQYV.

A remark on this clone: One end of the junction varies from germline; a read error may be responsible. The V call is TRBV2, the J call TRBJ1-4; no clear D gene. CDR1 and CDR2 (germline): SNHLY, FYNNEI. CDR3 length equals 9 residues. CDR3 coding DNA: TGTGCCAGGAGAGAAAGACTGTTTTTT. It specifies CARRERLFF.

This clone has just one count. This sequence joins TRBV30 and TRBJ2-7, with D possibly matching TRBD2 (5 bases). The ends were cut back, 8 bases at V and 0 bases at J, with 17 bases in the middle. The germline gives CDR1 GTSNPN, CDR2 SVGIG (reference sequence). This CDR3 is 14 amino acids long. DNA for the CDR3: TGTGCCGGATCGTTTCGTGGGAGCTCCTACGAGCAGTACGTC. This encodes CAGSFRGSSYEQYV.

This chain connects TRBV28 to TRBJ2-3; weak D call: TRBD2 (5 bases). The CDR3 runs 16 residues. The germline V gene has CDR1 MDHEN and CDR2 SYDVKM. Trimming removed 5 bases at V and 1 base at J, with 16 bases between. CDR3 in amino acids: CASSPGIAGGTDTQYF. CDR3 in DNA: TGTGCCAGCAGTCCCGGGATAGCAGGTGGCACAGATACGCAGTATTTT.

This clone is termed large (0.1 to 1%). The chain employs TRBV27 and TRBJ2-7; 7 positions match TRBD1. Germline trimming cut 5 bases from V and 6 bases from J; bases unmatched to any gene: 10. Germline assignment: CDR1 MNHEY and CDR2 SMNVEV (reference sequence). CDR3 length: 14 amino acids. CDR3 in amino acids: CASSEGAPPLEQYF. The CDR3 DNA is TGTGCCAGCAGTGAGGGGGCCCCACCTCTCGAGCAGTACTTC.

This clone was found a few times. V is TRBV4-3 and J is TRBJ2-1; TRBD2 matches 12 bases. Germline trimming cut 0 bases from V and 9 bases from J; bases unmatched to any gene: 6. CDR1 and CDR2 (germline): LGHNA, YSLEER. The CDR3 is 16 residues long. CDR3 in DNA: TGCGCCAGCAGCCAAGATCCCCTAGCGGGGGGGGGTGAGCAGTTCTTC. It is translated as CASSQDPLAGGGEQFF.

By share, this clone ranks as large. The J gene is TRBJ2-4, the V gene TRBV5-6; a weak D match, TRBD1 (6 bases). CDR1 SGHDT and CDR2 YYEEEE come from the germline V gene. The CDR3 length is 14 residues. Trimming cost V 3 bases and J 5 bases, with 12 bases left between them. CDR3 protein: CASSYARQENIQYF. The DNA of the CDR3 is TGTGCCAGCAGCTACGCAAGACAGGAAAACATTCAGTACTTC.

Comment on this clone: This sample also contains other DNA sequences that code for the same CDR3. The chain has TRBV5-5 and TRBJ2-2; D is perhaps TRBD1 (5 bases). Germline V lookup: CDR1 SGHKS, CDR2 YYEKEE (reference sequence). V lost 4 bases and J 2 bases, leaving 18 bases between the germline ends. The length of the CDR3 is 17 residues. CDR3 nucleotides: TGTGCCAGCAGCCAAGAGCCTGGGGCTCCCAACACCGGGGAGCTGTTTTTT. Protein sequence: CASSQEPGAPNTGELFF.

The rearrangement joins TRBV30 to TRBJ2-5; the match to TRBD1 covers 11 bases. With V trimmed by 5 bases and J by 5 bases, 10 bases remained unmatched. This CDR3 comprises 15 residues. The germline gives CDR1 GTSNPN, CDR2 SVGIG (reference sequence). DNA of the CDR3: TGTGCCTGGGCCCAACGGACAGGGGGCGCGGAGACCCAGTACTTC. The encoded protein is CAWAQRTGGAETQYF.

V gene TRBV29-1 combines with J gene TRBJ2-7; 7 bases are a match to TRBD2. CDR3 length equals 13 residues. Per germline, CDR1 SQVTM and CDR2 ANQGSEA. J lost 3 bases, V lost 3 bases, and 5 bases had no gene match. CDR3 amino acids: CSVEGGEVYEQYF. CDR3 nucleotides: TGCAGCGTTGAGGGAGGGGAAGTCTACGAGCAGTACTTC.